One and the same sample provided the 29 T cell receptor beta chains below, sequenced in a study of cytomegalovirus exposure and HLA in healthy donors. Only in-frame clones appear in the TCRdb table, and some are missing; sequencing was by immunoSEQ multiplex PCR. The sample contains over 150,000 clones, about nine tenths of which appear only once. The sequencing sample was made of PBMCs. The receptors shown here come from a woman aged 18-29 years in good health and CMV-seropositive.

The chain employs TRBV27 and TRBJ2-1; D call uncertain. This CDR3 is 12 amino acids long. Germline V lookup: CDR1 MNHEY, CDR2 SMNVEV (reference sequence). V lost 8 bases, J lost 4 bases, and 9 bases lay in between. This chain's CDR3 is CASESPYNEQFF. In DNA form, the CDR3 reads TGTGCCAGCGAGAGCCCATACAATGAGCAGTTCTTC.

The V and J genes are TRBV20-1 and TRBJ1-1; a weak D match, TRBD1 (6 bases). V was cut by 4 bases and J by 8 bases, with 11 bases left in between. Germline CDR1 reads DFQATT; CDR2 reads SNEGSKA (reference sequence). The CDR3 has 11 residues. The CDR3 here is CSAKGTPEAFF. In DNA form, the CDR3 reads TGCAGTGCTAAGGGGACACCCGAAGCTTTCTTT.

This sequence joins TRBV29-1 and TRBJ1-1; D is possibly TRBD1 (6 bases). Trimming shortened V by 7 bases and J by 0 bases, and 12 bases separated the two germline ends. The CDR3 is 13 residues long. From germline, CDR1 is SQVTM and CDR2 ANQGSEA. The CDR3 nucleotides are TGCAGCGGGTCGGGGACAATGAACACTGAAGCTTTCTTT. Protein sequence: CSGSGTMNTEAFF.

This clone was counted once. The V and J genes are TRBV2 and TRBJ1-2; 8 bases line up with TRBD1. V dropped 6 bases and J dropped 14; count of bases not matched to a gene: 14. The CDR3 has 13 residues. Germline values: CDR1 SNHLY, CDR2 FYNNEI. CDR3 in amino acids: CASRADGQGQGTF. The DNA for the CDR3 is TGTGCCAGCAGGGCGGACGGACAGGGCCAGGGGACCTTC.

V usage is TRBV4-1 and J usage is TRBJ1-5; possibly TRBD1 for D (6 bases). Germline V CDR1 and CDR2: MGHRA, YSYEKL. The length of the CDR3 is 15 residues. Trimming left V 1 base short and J 8 bases short, with 15 bases between. CDR3 sequence: CASSQGWTEGEPQHF. In nucleotides, the CDR3 is TGCGCCAGCAGCCAAGGATGGACAGAAGGGGAGCCCCAGCATTTT.

This rearrangement joins TRBV6-6 to TRBJ2-7; tentatively, D is TRBD2 (7 bases). This CDR3 spans 15 amino acids. Per the germline V gene, CDR1 is MNHNY and CDR2 is SVGAGI (reference sequence). V lost 7 bases to trimming and J lost 1 base, with 17 bases between them. The CDR3: CASTHGGGASYEQYF. The CDR3 DNA is TGTGCCAGCACTCATGGGGGGGGCGCATCCTACGAGCAGTACTTC.

Turning to this clone: Compared with germline, one end of the junction differs, possibly owing to a read error. V and J are TRBV7-9 and TRBJ2-7, with TRBD2 matching 8 bases. Germline V CDR1 and CDR2: SEHNR, FQNEAQ (reference sequence). The CDR3 covers 13 residues. Here the CDR3 reads CASSLESGGERYF. In DNA, the CDR3 is TGTGCCAGCAGCTTAGAGAGCGGGGGTGAGCGGTACTTC. The whole variable domain, remainder taken from reference TRBV7-9 and TRBJ2-7, is DTGVSQNPRHKITKRGQNVTFRCDPISEHNRLYWYRQTLGQGPEFLTYFQNEAQLEKSRLLSDRFSAERPKGSFSTLEIQRTEQGDSAMYLCASSLESGGERYFGPGTRLTVT.

This clone was observed many times. CDR3 loop: CASSGANTGELFF. DNA of the CDR3: TGTGCCAGCAGTGGAGCGAACACCGGGGAGCTGTTTTTT. The J gene is TRBJ2-2, the V gene TRBV6-4, with D unresolved. The ends were cut back, 4 bases at V and 0 bases at J, with 3 bases in the middle. The CDR3 totals 13 residues. Germline V gives CDR1 MRHNA, CDR2 SNTAGT.

The chain is built from TRBV19 and TRBJ2-7, with D unclear. Germline V gene data show CDR1 as LNHDA and CDR2 as SQIVND (reference sequence). V was pared by 1 base and J by 3 bases, with 13 bases between. The CDR3 loop spans 15 amino acids. This CDR3 reads CASSIGPGTVYEQYF. The CDR3 DNA follows: TGTGCCAGTAGTATAGGCCCGGGTACGGTCTACGAGCAGTACTTC. Combining the CDR3 with reference TRBV19 and TRBJ2-7 gives the whole variable domain DGGITQSPKYLFRKEGQNVTLSCEQNLNHDAMYWYRQDPGQGLRLIYYSQIVNDFQKGDIAEGYSVSREKKESFPLTVTSAQKNPTAFYLCASSIGPGTVYEQYFGPGTRLTVT.

This rearrangement joins TRBV7-6 to TRBJ2-3; 10 nucleotides align to TRBD2. The CDR3 extends over 18 amino acids. Trimming removed 3 bases from V and 6 bases from J; junction bases left unmatched: 15. Per germline, CDR1 SGHVS and CDR2 FNYEAQ. The CDR3 protein is CASSFGAGGPWGGDTQYF. In DNA, the CDR3 is TGTGCCAGCAGCTTCGGAGCGGGAGGGCCTTGGGGGGGCGATACGCAGTATTTT.

The rearrangement uses TRBV11-1 and TRBJ2-7; tentative D call: TRBD2 (7 bases). The CDR3 consists of 16 residues. Germline loops: CDR1 SGHAT, CDR2 FQDESV (reference sequence). Deletions cut 5 bases from V and 5 bases from J, with 22 bases between. CDR3 sequence (DNA): TGTGCCAGCAGCATCCTGGTCGGACTAGGGGGTAACGAGCAGTACTTC. Protein: CASSILVGLGGNEQYF.

The chain combines TRBV11-3 with TRBJ2-1; 10 bases are shared with TRBD2. The CDR3 is 15 residues long. The trim removed 2 bases at V and 5 bases at J, leaving 3 bases unmatched. Germline CDR1 SGHNT, CDR2 YENEEA. The CDR3 DNA is TGTGCCAGCAGCTTATGGACTAGCGGCAACAATGAGCAGTTCTTC. Protein sequence: CASSLWTSGNNEQFF. The full variable domain, with the rest looked up from reference TRBV11-3 and TRBJ2-1, is EAGVVQSPRYKIIEKKQPVAFWCNPISGHNTLYWYLQNLGQGPELLIRYENEEAVDDSQLPKDRFSAERLKGVDSTLKIQPAELGDSAVYLCASSLWTSGNNEQFFGPGTRLTVL.

The J gene is TRBJ2-7, the V gene TRBV5-1; TRBD1 matches at 7 bases. Germline-derived CDR1 and CDR2 are SGHRS and YFSETQ. V lost 4 bases and J lost 4; bases outside the gene matches: 5. This CDR3 contains 13 residues. This chain's CDR3 is CASSPDRLYEQYF. In DNA form, the CDR3 reads TGCGCCAGCAGCCCGGACAGGTTATACGAGCAGTACTTC.

The V and J genes are TRBV15 and TRBJ2-7; 11 bases line up with TRBD1. This CDR3 contains 15 residues. The V and J ends lost 6 bases and 2 bases, in that order; junction bases with no gene match: 6. Germline CDR1 LNHNV, CDR2 YYDKDF (reference sequence). CDR3 residues: CATRAGTGGTYEQYF. CDR3 bases: TGTGCCACCAGAGCAGGGACAGGGGGGACCTACGAGCAGTACTTC. Variable domain in full (rest from reference TRBV15 and TRBJ2-7): DAMVIQNPRYQVTQFGKPVTLSCSQTLNHNVMYWYQQKSSQAPKLLFHYYDKDFNNEADTPDNFQSRRPNTSFCFLDIRSPGLGDTAMYLCATRAGTGGTYEQYFGPGTRLTVT.

The chain is built from TRBV4-3 and TRBJ2-1; 10 nucleotides agree with TRBD2. The CDR3 covers 19 residues. V lost 0 bases to trimming and J lost 7 bases; unmatched junction nucleotides: 15. CDR1 is LGHNA, CDR2 YSLEER, per germline. The CDR3 here is CASSQDFKAGGPVRNEQFF. For the CDR3, the DNA is TGCGCCAGCAGCCAAGATTTCAAAGCGGGAGGGCCTGTACGTAATGAGCAGTTCTTC.

The chain combines TRBV14 with TRBJ2-1; 10 bases are a match to TRBD2. Looked up from germline, CDR1 is SGHDN and CDR2 is FVKESK. V dropped 0 bases and J dropped 7; count of bases not matched to a gene: 9. This CDR3 region has 17 residues. CDR3 DNA sequence: TGTGCCAGCAGCCAAGATCTTGCAACTAGCGGGATAAATGAGCAGTTCTTC. As protein: CASSQDLATSGINEQFF.

CDR3 sequence reads: CASSFRGTSGRISSYNEQFF. The CDR3 nucleotides read TGTGCCAGCAGCTTTAGAGGGACTAGCGGGAGAATTAGCTCCTACAATGAGCAGTTCTTC. The genes are TRBV7-3 and TRBJ2-1; 14 nucleotides line up with TRBD2. Germline trimming cut 3 bases from V and 0 bases from J; bases unmatched to any gene: 10. This CDR3 is built from 20 residues. The germline CDR1 and CDR2 sequences are SGHTA and FQGTGA. Complete variable domain (other parts from reference TRBV7-3 and TRBJ2-1): GAGVSQTPSNKVTEKGKYVELRCDPISGHTALYWYRQSLGQGPEFLIYFQGTGAADDSGLPNDRFFAVRPEGSVSTLKIQRTERGDSAVYLCASSFRGTSGRISSYNEQFFGPGTRLTVL.

The chain carries TRBV7-2 and TRBJ2-7, with D perhaps TRBD1 (6 bases). V was cut by 2 bases and J by 0 bases, with 11 bases left in between. The CDR3 is made up of 15 amino acids. The germline CDR1 and CDR2 sequences are SGHTA and FQGNSA. The CDR3 region has the DNA TGTGCCAGCAGCTTATCACGGACAGCCTCCTACGAGCAGTACTTC. Translation: CASSLSRTASYEQYF.

V gene TRBV7-2 combines with J gene TRBJ1-2; 7 bases fit TRBD1. The junction had 7 bases not matched to a gene; V was cut back by 6 bases and J by 6 bases. The germline V gene encodes CDR1 SGHTA and CDR2 FQGNSA. The CDR3 has 13 residues. As DNA, the CDR3 is TGTGCCAGCAGGAAGGGGGCCGAGGATGGCTACACCTTC. Residues: CASRKGAEDGYTF.

CDR3 residues: CAISEVASSYNEQFF. The CDR3 DNA sequence: TGTGCCATCAGTGAGGTGGCCAGCTCCTACAATGAGCAGTTCTTC. The V and J genes are TRBV10-3 and TRBJ2-1; unclear D gene. Trimming removed 2 bases at V and 0 bases at J, with 8 bases between. The CDR3 extends over 15 amino acids. Germline loops: CDR1 ENHRY, CDR2 SYGVKD.

The table lists this clone with a few counts. The J gene is TRBJ1-3, the V gene TRBV25-1; D unclear. Per the germline V gene, CDR1 is MGHDK and CDR2 is SYGVNS. The CDR3 consists of 13 residues. Trimming removed 9 bases at V and 2 bases at J, with 11 bases between. Written as DNA, the CDR3 is TGTGCCAGTTCCCCGGGAGCTGGAAACACCATATATTTT. The encoded protein is CASSPGAGNTIYF.

V and J are TRBV27 and TRBJ2-7, with 10 nucleotides matching TRBD2. V trimming: 5 bases; J trimming: 7 bases; junction bases outside the gene matches: 11. The CDR3 runs to 15 residues. Germline-derived CDR1 and CDR2 are MNHEY and SMNVEV (reference sequence). CDR3: CASSPSAGGGREQYF. The CDR3 DNA follows: TGTGCCAGCAGTCCCTCAGCGGGAGGGGGGAGAGAGCAGTACTTC.

This clone was seen once. This chain links TRBV7-9 with TRBJ2-3, with D perhaps TRBD2 (5 bases). The V end was cut by 5 bases, the J end by 6 bases, with 12 bases between. CDR1 SEHNR and CDR2 FQNEAQ come from the germline V gene (reference sequence). The CDR3 has 13 amino acids. The CDR3 DNA reads TGTGCCAGCAGCCATATACTAGTGGATACGCAGTATTTT. As protein: CASSHILVDTQYF. Full variable domain (rest looked up from reference TRBV7-9 and TRBJ2-3): DTGVSQNPRHKITKRGQNVTFRCDPISEHNRLYWYRQTLGQGPEFLTYFQNEAQLEKSRLLSDRFSAERPKGSFSTLEIQRTEQGDSAMYLCASSHILVDTQYFGPGTRLTVL.

The V call is TRBV7-9, the J call TRBJ2-3; D may be TRBD1 (6 bases). V lost 2 bases, J lost 0 bases, and 15 bases lay in between. This CDR3 is 17 amino acids long. Germline values: CDR1 SEHNR, CDR2 FQNEAQ (reference sequence). CDR3 sequence reads: CASSLSLDRRSTDTQYF. CDR3 DNA sequence: TGTGCCAGCAGCTTATCTTTAGACAGGAGGAGCACAGATACGCAGTATTTT.

The chain has TRBV29-1 and TRBJ2-3, with 7 bases matching TRBD2. V lost 6 bases, J lost 6 bases, and 3 bases stayed unmatched. This CDR3 contains 11 residues. CDR1 is SQVTM, CDR2 ANQGSEA, per germline. CDR3 in amino acids: CSVQGGDTQYF. Here the CDR3 DNA reads TGCAGCGTGCAGGGAGGGGATACGCAGTATTTT.

The chain has TRBV30 and TRBJ2-1; the match to TRBD2 covers 14 bases. CDR1 and CDR2 from the germline V gene are GTSNPN and SVGIG (reference sequence). V trimming: 7 bases; J trimming: 4 bases; junction bases outside the gene matches: 9. The CDR3 is 16 residues long. DNA for the CDR3: TGTGCCTTTTACGGGACTAGCGGGGGCAATTACAATGAGCAGTTCTTC. Translated, it gives CAFYGTSGGNYNEQFF.

The J gene is TRBJ2-1, the V gene TRBV9, with no clear D. This CDR3 contains 13 residues. The V end was cut by 0 bases, the J end by 6 bases, with 7 bases between. Germline V lookup: CDR1 SGDLS, CDR2 YYNGEE. The CDR3 sequence: CASSVGGRNEQFF. In DNA, the CDR3 is TGTGCCAGCAGCGTAGGAGGCCGCAATGAGCAGTTCTTC.

CDR3 sequence reads: CASSQGFSGANVLTF. CDR3 DNA sequence: TGTGCCAGCTCCCAGGGGTTCTCTGGGGCCAACGTCCTGACTTTC. This chain joins TRBV18 and TRBJ2-6, with a tentative D call TRBD1 (6 bases). The CDR3 totals 15 residues. Trimming took 6 bases from V and 0 from J, leaving 9 bases between them. CDR1 and CDR2 (germline): KGHSH, LQKENI.

A single count supports this clone. The chain uses TRBV9 and TRBJ2-1; D call uncertain. Germline CDR1 and CDR2: SGDLS and YYNGEE. The CDR3 is made up of 13 amino acids. Trimming left V 3 bases short and J 4 bases short, with 8 bases between. CDR3 coding DNA: TGTGCCAGCAGCGGTGACGGGTACAATGAGCAGTTCTTC. It encodes CASSGDGYNEQFF.